Below are 29 T cell receptor beta chains sequenced from a single sample in a study of blood T cell repertoires in COVID-19 (TCRdb year 2020). The library was produced with the immunoSEQ multiplex PCR assay. Drawn from immuneACCESS, this table holds only the in-frame rearrangements with V and J called that TCRdb kept. Clones are partly lost; checked studies trace under half to an unresolved V gene and leave the rest unexplained. Present in this sample are 98,000 or so clones, approximately 70% of which were seen just once. About 1.8% of the sample is in the top ten clones. Sample: peripheral blood. Receptors originate from a woman aged 40 to 50 with acute or convalescent COVID-19.

The J gene is TRBJ1-4, the V gene TRBV27; D is undetermined. The V and J ends lost 9 bases and 8 bases respectively, with 13 bases between them. Germline assignment: CDR1 MNHEY and CDR2 SMNVEV (reference sequence). CDR3 length: 12 amino acids. The CDR3 bases are TGTGCCAGTTGGTCAGCGGGGGAAAAACTGTTTTTT. This encodes CASWSAGEKLFF.

The rearrangement links TRBV4-3 to TRBJ2-7; 8 nucleotides line up with TRBD1. The CDR3 runs to 15 residues. CDR1 is LGHNA and CDR2 is YSLEER in the germline V gene. Losses at the gene ends were 0 bases for V and 6 bases for J; bases not matched to a gene: 7. This CDR3 is CASSQEFQGAGEQYF. The CDR3 DNA follows: TGCGCCAGCAGCCAAGAGTTCCAGGGGGCGGGCGAGCAGTACTTC.

This clone showed up just a few times. The chain links TRBV4-1 to TRBJ2-3; weak D call: TRBD2 (7 bases). Germline CDR1 MGHRA, CDR2 YSYEKL. Trimming cost V 0 bases and J 3 bases, with 13 bases left between them. This CDR3 is 16 amino acids long. This chain's CDR3 is CASSQDSGGRTDTQYF. The CDR3 coding sequence is TGCGCCAGCAGCCAAGATTCGGGGGGCCGGACAGATACGCAGTATTTT.

The chain employs TRBV9 and TRBJ1-6, with D maybe TRBD1 (6 bases). The V end lost 0 bases, the J end lost 13 bases, and 14 bases lay between the germline ends. The germline gives CDR1 SGDLS, CDR2 YYNGEE. This CDR3 is built from 14 residues. CDR3 in amino acids: CASSVGDNGMPLHF. CDR3 DNA sequence: TGTGCCAGCAGCGTAGGGGACAACGGTATGCCCCTCCACTTT.

CDR3 sequence (DNA): TGTGCCAGCAGCAGCGGGGGTGCAACTAATGAAAAACTGTTTTTT. It encodes CASSSGGATNEKLFF. V gene TRBV6-2 or TRBV6-3 combines with J gene TRBJ1-4; a weak D match, TRBD1 (5 bases). V was pared by 6 bases and J by 0 bases, with 11 bases between. The CDR3 is 15 residues long. Germline CDR1 is MNHEY and CDR2 is SVGEGT.

CDR3 region: CASSELGRGEKETQYF. The DNA for the CDR3 is TGTGCCAGCAGTGAATTGGGCAGGGGCGAGAAAGAGACCCAGTACTTC. V is TRBV25-1 and J is TRBJ2-5; D is perhaps TRBD1 (6 bases). Between the trimmed V and J ends, which lost 1 base and 3 bases, there was a span of 15 bases. The CDR3 length is 16 residues. Germline CDR1 is MGHDK and CDR2 is SYGVNS.

The V and J genes are TRBV7-2 and TRBJ2-1, with D possibly matching TRBD1 (6 bases). Germline CDR1 and CDR2: SGHTA and FQGNSA. Trimming took 2 bases from V and 8 from J, leaving 19 bases between them. CDR3 size: 16 residues. The CDR3 reads CASSLSGQTLWDEQFF. The CDR3 DNA is TGTGCCAGCAGCTTATCTGGACAGACTCTCTGGGATGAGCAGTTCTTC. The whole variable domain, remainder taken from reference TRBV7-2 and TRBJ2-1, is GAGVSQSPSNKVTEKGKDVELRCDPISGHTALYWYRQSLGQGLEFLIYFQGNSAPDKSGLPSDRFSAERTGGSVSTLTIQRTQQEDSAVYLCASSLSGQTLWDEQFFGPGTRLTVL.

The count of this clone is one. The CDR3 spells CASSLYFQETQYF. CDR3 sequence (DNA): TGTGCCAGCAGCTTATATTTCCAAGAGACCCAGTACTTC. The chain joins TRBV13 to TRBJ2-5; D is unresolved. With 2 bases removed from V and 1 base from J, the gap between germline ends came to 5 bases. This CDR3 has 13 amino acids. Per germline, CDR1 PRHDT and CDR2 FYEKMQ (reference sequence).

J is TRBJ2-2 and V is TRBV7-2, with D perhaps matching TRBD2 (5 bases). V gave up 1 base and J gave up 4 bases, with 10 bases separating them. This CDR3 has 15 residues. From germline, CDR1 is SGHTA and CDR2 FQGNSA. This CDR3 is CASSLERGSTGELFF. The CDR3 DNA reads TGTGCCAGCAGCTTAGAACGGGGATCCACCGGGGAGCTGTTTTTT.

This clone came up once. This chain connects TRBV20-1 to TRBJ2-1; D tentatively fits TRBD1 or TRBD2 (6 bases each). V lost 3 bases to trimming and J lost 5 bases, with 17 bases between them. Germline-derived CDR1 and CDR2 are DFQATT and SNEGSKA (reference sequence). The CDR3 runs to 15 residues. CDR3 loop: CSASGGPPLNNEQFF. The CDR3 region has the DNA TGCAGTGCTAGTGGGGGGCCGCCCCTTAACAATGAGCAGTTCTTC.

The rearrangement links TRBV6-6 to TRBJ1-6; TRBD1 agrees at 9 bases. The germline gives CDR1 MNHNY, CDR2 SVGAGI (reference sequence). The V segment lost 8 bases and the J segment 7 bases; nucleotides outside the gene matches: 6. The CDR3 is made up of 14 amino acids. The CDR3 DNA reads as TGTGCCAGCGGTACCGGGACAGGGAATTCACCCCTCCACTTT. Its protein is CASGTGTGNSPLHF.

The chain combines TRBV19 with TRBJ1-5; 7 nucleotides align to TRBD1. CDR3 length: 16 amino acids. The junction had 13 bases not matched to a gene; V was cut back by 3 bases and J by 8 bases. Germline V gives CDR1 LNHDA, CDR2 SQIVND (reference sequence). CDR3 sequence reads: CASSISHRGPGEPQHF. The CDR3 bases are TGTGCCAGTAGTATTTCCCACAGGGGCCCGGGAGAGCCCCAGCATTTT.

A few counts support this clone. J is TRBJ1-1 and V is TRBV27; 9 bases are shared with TRBD1. This CDR3 contains 16 residues. V gave up 2 bases and J gave up 5 bases; unmatched junction bases: 9. CDR1 is MNHEY, CDR2 SMNVEV, per germline (reference sequence). The CDR3: CASSLRPTGGWTEAFF. The CDR3 nucleotides read TGTGCCAGCAGTTTAAGGCCTACAGGGGGCTGGACTGAAGCTTTCTTT.

This clone was seen once. The DNA for the CDR3 is TGTGCCTGGAGCGTGAGCAGGGATCAGCCCCAGCATTTT. Amino acids: CAWSVSRDQPQHF. This chain joins TRBV30 and TRBJ1-5, with a weak D call TRBD1 (5 bases). Germline CDR1 and CDR2: GTSNPN and SVGIG (reference sequence). Trimming shortened V by 3 bases and J by 5 bases, and 11 bases separated the two germline ends. This CDR3 has 13 residues.

This chain connects TRBV4-2 to TRBJ1-2; maybe TRBD1 (5 bases). Per the germline V gene, CDR1 is LGHNA and CDR2 is YNFKEQ. The germline V and J ends were trimmed by 0 bases and 0 bases, with 8 bases remaining between them. The CDR3 runs 15 residues. The CDR3 DNA is TGTGCCAGCAGCCAAGAGACAGTAGCTAACTATGGCTACACCTTC. It codes for CASSQETVANYGYTF.

V gene TRBV20-1 combines with J gene TRBJ1-2; TRBD1 is a possible D gene (5 bases). Trimming left V 5 bases short and J 0 bases short, with 16 bases between. This CDR3 contains 15 residues. Germline V gene lookup returns CDR1 DFQATT and CDR2 SNEGSKA (reference sequence). The CDR3 spells CSAGGAMVTNYGYTF. The CDR3 bases are TGCAGTGCTGGTGGGGCAATGGTTACTAACTATGGCTACACCTTC.

There are a few counts of this clone. The chain links TRBV7-8 to TRBJ2-1, with 9 positions matching TRBD2. The CDR3 extends over 17 amino acids. Losses at the gene ends were 1 base for V and 7 bases for J; bases not matched to a gene: 11. In germline, CDR1 is SGHVS, CDR2 FQNEAQ. As DNA, the CDR3 is TGTGCCAGCAGCTTAGTCCTTGCGGGGGGGGCAAGGAATGAGCAGTTCTTC. It translates to CASSLVLAGGARNEQFF.

The chain recombines TRBV5-5 with TRBJ1-1, with D maybe TRBD1 (6 bases). CDR1 is SGHKS and CDR2 is YYEKEE in the germline V gene (reference sequence). This CDR3 has 15 amino acids. V lost 4 bases and J lost 3, with 16 bases in between. CDR3 loop: CASSNTGRGYTEAFF. In DNA form, the CDR3 reads TGTGCCAGCAGCAATACAGGGAGGGGGTACACTGAAGCTTTCTTT.

V and J are TRBV2 and TRBJ2-3; D is undetermined. The V end was cut by 7 bases, the J end by 0 bases, with 8 bases between. This CDR3 spans 13 amino acids. Germline V gene lookup returns CDR1 SNHLY and CDR2 FYNNEI. CDR3 region: CASIWASTDTQYF. The DNA for the CDR3 is TGTGCCAGCATTTGGGCAAGCACAGATACGCAGTATTTT.

The J gene is TRBJ2-1, the V gene TRBV18; 10 nucleotides agree with TRBD2. The CDR3 spans 14 residues. CDR1 is KGHSH and CDR2 is LQKENI in the germline V gene. The V gene end was trimmed by 8 bases and the J gene end by 3 bases; junction bases not matched to a gene: 4. The CDR3 sequence is CASQSGGGYNEQFF. DNA for the CDR3: TGTGCCAGCCAAAGCGGGGGGGGCTACAATGAGCAGTTCTTC.

This chain links TRBV2 with TRBJ1-4; 7 bases are shared with TRBD1. Germline CDR1 SNHLY, CDR2 FYNNEI. The ends lost 6 bases at V and 8 bases at J; junction bases unmatched: 12. The CDR3 has 15 amino acids. The CDR3 DNA follows: TGTGCCAGCAGGATAAGGACAGGCCTCGCGGAAAAACTGTTTTTT. This sequence encodes CASRIRTGLAEKLFF.

The gene calls are TRBV6-6 and TRBJ1-1; D not certain. The CDR3 extends over 11 amino acids. The germline gives CDR1 MNHNY, CDR2 SVGAGI (reference sequence). V lost 4 bases and J lost 5, with 5 bases in between. CDR3 DNA: TGTGCCAGCAGTTTTGAGACTGAAGCTTTCTTT. Translating it yields CASSFETEAFF.

V is TRBV6-5 and J is TRBJ2-7, with 7 positions matching TRBD1. This CDR3 contains 13 residues. Germline CDR1 MNHEY, CDR2 SVGAGI. The junction had 2 bases not matched to a gene; V was cut back by 6 bases and J by 0 bases. Here the CDR3 DNA reads TGTGCCAGCAGGGGGGACAGCTCCTACGAGCAGTACTTC. Residues: CASRGDSSYEQYF.

The chain recombines TRBV29-1 with TRBJ2-3, with a possible D match to TRBD2 (5 bases). The CDR3 sequence is 14 residues long. Germline CDR1 reads SQVTM; CDR2 reads ANQGSEA. Trimming removed 4 bases at V and 5 bases at J, with 16 bases between. CDR3 region: CSVVGDTSGDTQYF. For the CDR3, the DNA is TGCAGCGTTGTGGGCGACACGAGCGGAGATACGCAGTATTTT.

The chain is built from TRBV7-2 and TRBJ2-1; maybe TRBD1 (6 bases). CDR1 and CDR2 from the germline V gene are SGHTA and FQGNSA. This CDR3 is built from 19 residues. V gave up 1 base and J gave up 1 base, with 20 bases separating them. The chain's CDR3 is CASSLDRTVLQGSYNEQFF. The CDR3 DNA reads TGTGCCAGCAGCTTAGATAGGACAGTCCTACAGGGTTCCTACAATGAGCAGTTCTTC. Full variable domain (remainder filled in from reference TRBV7-2 and TRBJ2-1): GAGVSQSPSNKVTEKGKDVELRCDPISGHTALYWYRQSLGQGLEFLIYFQGNSAPDKSGLPSDRFSAERTGGSVSTLTIQRTQQEDSAVYLCASSLDRTVLQGSYNEQFFGPGTRLTVL.

In its sample, this clone was seen once. The gene calls are TRBV2 and TRBJ2-7; perhaps TRBD1 as D (5 bases). V shed 1 base and J shed 6 bases, with 13 bases lying between them. The length of the CDR3 is 14 residues. The germline V gene has CDR1 SNHLY and CDR2 FYNNEI. CDR3 DNA: TGTGCCAGCAGTGAAGGGGCAGGGTTAGGCGAGCAGTACTTC. Encoded protein: CASSEGAGLGEQYF.

The CDR3 sequence is CAIRASGGMYNEQFF. CDR3 nucleotides: TGTGCCATCCGAGCTAGCGGGGGGATGTACAATGAGCAGTTCTTC. The chain couples TRBV6-5 to TRBJ2-1; 11 nucleotides match TRBD2. Per germline, CDR1 MNHEY and CDR2 SVGAGI. V dropped 10 bases and J dropped 4; count of bases not matched to a gene: 9. The CDR3 has 15 amino acids.

This chain connects TRBV28 to TRBJ1-5, with no clear D. Germline V gene data show CDR1 as MDHEN and CDR2 as SYDVKM. Trimming left V 6 bases short and J 3 bases short, with 12 bases between. This CDR3 is 14 amino acids long. CDR3 loop: CASSGRVLNQPQHF. In DNA form, the CDR3 reads TGTGCCAGCAGCGGCCGGGTCCTCAATCAGCCCCAGCATTTT.

V gene TRBV5-1 combines with J gene TRBJ2-1; 12 nucleotides agree with TRBD2. Germline V gene sequence: CDR1 SGHRS, CDR2 YFSETQ. CDR3 length equals 17 residues. With 1 base clipped from V and 3 bases from J, the junction kept 5 bases outside the gene matches. CDR3 in amino acids: CASSLRTSGVIYNEQFF. CDR3 sequence (DNA): TGCGCCAGCAGCTTGAGGACTAGCGGGGTCATCTACAATGAGCAGTTCTTC.